These T cell receptor beta chains were read from a single sample in a study of shared clonotypes between healthy human individuals. The method was immunoSEQ multiplex PCR; TCRdb's version includes in-frame clones alone and lacks a portion of them. The table lists fewer than 2.5 million clones, roughly 93% of them singletons. Input material: naive CD4+ T cells from PBMCs. The receptors here all came from a man between 18 and 35 years old in good health. Some clones in this sample may be carry-over from other donors' samples. The CDR3 runs from the conserved cysteine through the conserved F or W. A D gene is named only where the DNA matches it firmly. The size entry is marked missing in some rows and otherwise reads once, few, many or a size class.

j_call,d_call,clone_size,cdr3_length,v_call,cdr3_aa,cdr3_nt
TRBJ1-2,.,.,13,TRBV18,CASSPSRLDGYTF,TGTGCCAGCTCACCATCCCGGCTGGATGGCTACACCTTC
TRBJ1-2,.,.,13,TRBV19,CASSETGIPGYTF,TGTGCCAGTAGTGAAACAGGGATCCCTGGCTACACCTTC
TRBJ2-7,.,.,12,TRBV28,CASSRPQRGEDF,TGTGCCAGCAGCCGCCCACAAAGGGGCGAGGACTTC
TRBJ2-5,TRBD2,.,15,TRBV29-1,CSVDWASGRAETQYF,TGCAGCGTTGACTGGGCTAGCGGGAGGGCTGAGACCCAGTACTTC
TRBJ1-5,.,.,14,TRBV28,CASSLLQGNQPQHF,TGTGCCAGCAGTTTATTACAGGGTAATCAGCCCCAGCATTTT
TRBJ2-4,TRBD1,.,18,TRBV18,CASSPSRGGPLAKNIQYF,TGTGCCAGCTCACCATCACGAGGGGGCCCTCTAGCCAAAAACATTCAGTACTTC
TRBJ1-5,.,.,15,TRBV4-1,CASSQGAGARQPQHF,TGCGCCAGCAGCCAAGGGGCGGGGGCACGGCAGCCCCAGCATTTT
TRBJ1-1,.,.,16,TRBV5-4,CASLPPGSRADTEAFF,TGTGCCAGCCTTCCGCCGGGATCAAGAGCGGACACTGAAGCTTTCTTT
TRBJ1-1,.,.,16,TRBV18,CASSHSSGRKNTEAFF,TGTGCCAGCTCACATTCTTCAGGCAGGAAGAACACTGAAGCTTTCTTT
TRBJ1-3,.,.,17,TRBV11-2,CASSLAGATSSGNTIYF,TGTGCCAGCAGCTTAGCTGGGGCAACGAGCTCTGGAAACACCATATATTTT
TRBJ1-5,.,.,14,TRBV7-8,CASSLGGAHQPQHF,TGTGCCAGCAGCTTAGGAGGGGCTCATCAGCCCCAGCATTTT
TRBJ1-5,.,.,15,TRBV18,CASSQSSGGYQPQHF,TGTGCCAGCTCACAATCGAGTGGGGGTTATCAGCCCCAGCATTTT
TRBJ2-7,TRBD2,.,18,TRBV28,CASSFGGLAGGFSYEQYF,TGTGCCAGCAGTTTCGGTGGGCTAGCGGGAGGTTTTTCCTACGAGCAGTACTTC
TRBJ2-4,.,.,15,TRBV2,CASSDPRLAKNIQYF,TGTGCCAGCAGTGACCCGAGACTAGCCAAAAACATTCAGTACTTC
TRBJ2-5,.,.,13,TRBV2,CASSERIGETQYF,TGTGCCAGCAGTGAACGTATAGGGGAGACCCAGTACTTC
TRBJ2-7,.,.,13,TRBV27,CASSTTRTYEQYF,TGTGCCAGCAGTACTACTAGGACCTACGAGCAGTACTTC
TRBJ1-3,.,.,18,TRBV18,CASSPPVWDSLSGNTIYF,TGTGCCAGCTCACCACCAGTGTGGGACTCCCTTTCTGGAAACACCATATATTTT
TRBJ1-1,.,few,11,TRBV27,CASSFRDLKFF,TGTGCCAGCAGTTTCCGGGACCTCAAGTTCTTT
TRBJ2-3,TRBD1,.,12,TRBV29-1,CSASGGTDTQYF,TGCAGCGCCTCAGGGGGAACAGATACGCAGTATTTT
TRBJ1-6,TRBD1,.,15,TRBV6-5,CASRPGGQHNSPLHF,TGTGCCAGCAGACCAGGGGGACAGCATAATTCACCCCTCCACTTT
TRBJ2-1,TRBD2,.,14,TRBV2,CASSIAGDYNEQFF,TGTGCCAGCAGTATAGCGGGAGACTACAATGAGCAGTTCTTC
TRBJ1-1,TRBD1,.,16,TRBV19,CASSGPGGLMNTEAFF,TGTGCCAGTAGTGGGCCAGGGGGTTTAATGAACACTGAAGCTTTCTTT
TRBJ2-2,TRBD1,.,15,TRBV5-4,CASSPSRGRTGELFF,TGTGCCAGCAGCCCCTCAAGGGGGCGCACCGGGGAGCTGTTTTTT
TRBJ2-7,TRBD2,.,15,TRBV6-1,CASRSGTSGVYEQYF,TGTGCCAGCAGATCCGGGACTAGCGGAGTATACGAGCAGTACTTC
TRBJ2-1,TRBD2,.,14,TRBV9,CASTRTSKITEQFF,TGTGCCAGCACCCGGACTAGTAAGATCACTGAGCAGTTCTTC
TRBJ2-1,.,.,14,TRBV29-1,CSPRLAENYNEQFF,TGCAGCCCCCGTTTGGCGGAGAATTACAATGAGCAGTTCTTC
TRBJ2-5,TRBD1,.,17,TRBV5-1,CASSSTPMGQGQETQYF,TGCGCCAGCAGCTCCACACCAATGGGACAGGGTCAAGAGACCCAGTACTTC
TRBJ1-1,.,.,15,TRBV9,CASSAVGGGNTEAFF,TGTGCCAGCAGCGCCGTTGGGGGAGGGAACACTGAAGCTTTCTTT
TRBJ2-3,.,once,16,TRBV4-1,CASSSRETLRTDTQYF,TGCGCCAGCAGCTCCCGGGAGACCCTACGCACAGATACGCAGTATTTT
TRBJ2-3,TRBD2,.,16,TRBV19,CASSRLSGRAQDTQYF,TGTGCCAGTAGCCGGCTAAGCGGGAGGGCCCAAGATACGCAGTATTTT
TRBJ1-5,.,.,13,TRBV18,CASSPTLDQPQHF,TGTGCCAGCTCACCGACCTTGGATCAGCCCCAGCATTTT
TRBJ1-5,.,.,14,TRBV15,CATSRDRDNQPQHF,TGTGCCACCAGCAGAGATCGGGACAATCAGCCCCAGCATTTT
TRBJ1-1,.,.,10,TRBV20-1,CSARSGEAFF,TGCAGTGCTAGATCGGGAGAAGCTTTCTTT
TRBJ1-5,.,.,14,TRBV28,CASTQMGGGQPQHF,TGTGCCAGCACCCAGATGGGGGGAGGTCAGCCCCAGCATTTT
TRBJ2-5,.,.,15,TRBV9,CASSVGGSLKETQYF,TGTGCCAGCAGCGTAGGAGGGAGTCTTAAAGAGACCCAGTACTTC
TRBJ2-3,TRBD1,.,11,TRBV29-1,CASGGVDTQYF,TGCGCTTCAGGGGGCGTCGATACGCAGTATTTT
TRBJ2-2,TRBD1,.,14,TRBV2,CASYRDRNTGELFF,TGTGCCAGCTACCGGGACAGAAACACCGGGGAGCTGTTTTTT
TRBJ2-2,.,few,12,TRBV18,CASSPNTGELFF,TGTGCCAGCTCACCTAACACCGGGGAGCTGTTTTTT
TRBJ1-1,.,.,12,TRBV6-4,CASSDSSRKAFF,TGTGCCAGCAGTGACTCGAGCAGGAAAGCTTTCTTT
TRBJ1-1,.,.,13,TRBV18,CASSLGHPTEAFF,TGTGCCAGCTCACTGGGACATCCCACTGAAGCTTTCTTT
TRBJ2-7,TRBD2,once,16,TRBV7-2,CASSPGQGLAGGEQYF,TGTGCCAGCAGCCCGGGACAGGGACTAGCGGGAGGAGAGCAGTACTTC
TRBJ1-5,.,.,15,TRBV19,CASSMVGESNQPQHF,TGTGCCAGTAGTATGGTGGGGGAGAGCAATCAGCCCCAGCATTTT
TRBJ2-3,TRBD2,.,15,TRBV19,CASKGTGAGTDTQYF,TGTGCCAGTAAGGGAACGGGAGCGGGGACAGATACGCAGTATTTT
TRBJ2-6,.,.,15,TRBV5-4,CASSFKSSGANVLTF,TGTGCCAGCAGCTTTAAGAGTTCTGGGGCCAACGTCCTGACTTTC
TRBJ1-4,TRBD1,.,18,TRBV18,CASSPKSGTGGPNEKLFF,TGTGCCAGCTCACCAAAATCCGGGACAGGGGGACCCAATGAAAAACTGTTTTTT
TRBJ2-1,.,.,16,TRBV5-4,CASSLVSGSSYNEQFF,TGTGCCAGCAGCTTGGTCTCCGGGAGCTCCTACAATGAGCAGTTCTTC